This T cell receptor beta chain was profiled in a study of early T cells in non-severe SARS-CoV-2 infection. Researchers attached unique molecular identifiers to individual cDNA molecules. MiXCR, run by TCRdb on the 5' RACE reads, gives a single entry per CDR3 protein. The sample has tens of thousands of distinct CDR3 sequences; approximately 6% are singletons. Germline V gene lookup returns CDR1 MNHNS and CDR2 SASEGT. With V trimmed by 2 bases and J by 7 bases, 10 bases remained unmatched. This CDR3 spans 16 amino acids. This clonotype was detected a few times. The clonotype comes from an adult who was a healthcare worker with PCR-confirmed SARS-CoV-2 infection or an uninfected control (not recorded which). Specimen: whole blood. This sequence joins TRBV6-1 and TRBJ2-1; 8 nucleotides line up with TRBD2. CDR3 in DNA: TGTGCCAGCAGTGAATCCCTAGCGGGCGATAAAAATGAGCAGTTCTTC. It encodes CASSESLAGDKNEQFF.